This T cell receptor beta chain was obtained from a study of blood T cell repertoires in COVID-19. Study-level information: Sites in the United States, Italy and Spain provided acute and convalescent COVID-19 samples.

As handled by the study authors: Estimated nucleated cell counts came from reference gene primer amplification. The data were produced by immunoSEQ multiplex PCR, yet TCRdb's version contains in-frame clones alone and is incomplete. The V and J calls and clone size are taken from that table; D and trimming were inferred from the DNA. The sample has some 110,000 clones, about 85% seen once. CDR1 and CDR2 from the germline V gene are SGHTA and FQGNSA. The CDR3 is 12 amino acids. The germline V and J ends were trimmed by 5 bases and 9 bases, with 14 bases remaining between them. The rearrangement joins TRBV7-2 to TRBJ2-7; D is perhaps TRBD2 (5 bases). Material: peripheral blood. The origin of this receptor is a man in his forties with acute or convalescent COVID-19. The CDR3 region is CASSEDLRGQYF. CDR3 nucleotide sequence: TGTGCCAGCAGCGAGGACCTTCGGGGGCAGTACTTC.